Sequencing of this T cell receptor (beta chain) was carried out in a study of T cell changes during pregnancy in multiple sclerosis. TCRdb's table, derived via immunoSEQ multiplex PCR, lists solely in-frame clones and lacks some. Of fewer than 75,000 clones in the sample, roughly 90% were seen once. V dropped 5 bases and J dropped 5; count of bases not matched to a gene: 8. The germline V gene encodes CDR1 SGHTA and CDR2 FQGTGA. The CDR3 is 16 residues long. This clonotype was sampled from a female donor with multiple sclerosis, enrolled in a pregnancy study. This specimen consisted of CD8+ T cells from peripheral blood mononuclear cells, obtained before pregnancy. V gene TRBV7-3 combines with J gene TRBJ2-1, with TRBD2 matching 11 bases. As DNA, the CDR3 is TGTGCCAGCAGCAATCCGTTAGCGGGAGGGCACAATGAGCAGTTCTTC. It yields the protein CASSNPLAGGHNEQFF.